The present T cell receptor beta chain was sequenced within a study of Graves' ophthalmopathy and Graves' hyperthyroidism (dated by TCRdb to 2016 to 2019). The study in broad terms: A patient counted as having stable hyperthyroidism if there was no progression to ophthalmopathy within 18 months of follow-up. To tell Graves' ophthalmopathy apart from Graves' hyperthyroidism, and to predict which patients would progress to ophthalmopathy, the study relied on TCR beta repertoire signatures. In total, approximately 130 blood samples were TCR-sequenced: fewer than 50 ophthalmopathy, 80 or so hyperthyroidism and roughly 17 hyperthyroidism-to-ophthalmopathy patients. To explore V-J signatures that separate ophthalmopathy from hyperthyroidism, a discovery set of about a hundred patients was enrolled, consisting of 40 to 45 with ophthalmopathy and 57 with stable hyperthyroidism. An independent validation cohort was composed of approximately 19 hyperthyroidism patients and 17 patients who later progressed from hyperthyroidism to ophthalmopathy. In about 6 hyperthyroidism patients, T-cell repertoires of thyroid tissue and blood were compared. Following sample collection, hyperthyroidism patients were given methimazole at a starting dose of 30 mg daily, and ophthalmopathy patients were given high-dose intravenous methylprednisolone. The full study reports these points: In cross-validation, the 13-signature model distinguished ophthalmopathy from stable hyperthyroidism with about 90% sensitivity and 81% to 83% specificity, and in the test set the corresponding values were roughly 80% and 76%. Most of the expanded thyroid clonotypes with a frequency above 0.001 were also detected in blood, and it was suggested that the thyroid immune response may be reflected by blood repertoires. In validation, the model predicted ophthalmopathy progression with 55% to 71% sensitivity and approximately 72% specificity; fewer than 15 predicted patients were CT-confirmed with GO in a median of 6.5 months. No statistical method was used to predetermine the sample size, and group allocation was not hidden from the investigators.

This clonotype was picked up many times. What antigen it recognizes has not been identified. No much larger clone exists at a distance of one base, and base qualities are not known. TCR beta CDR3 regions were amplified from RNA transcripts for repertoire sequencing. A first-round RT-PCR used HTBI primers with the Qiagen OneStep RT-PCR kit, followed by a second-round multiplex PCR, size selection and purification. The libraries underwent paired-end sequencing with 100 bp reads on an Illumina HiSeq2000. Turning to the authors' computational methods: Reads were processed with SOAPnuke, discarding reads with adapters, uncalled bases, mean Phred below 15, or no exact constant-primer or identifier match. COPE v1.2.5 was used to merge high-quality paired reads. Each unique nucleotide sequence was defined as a clonotype, and clonotypes were aligned to IMGT TRB V, D and J references with MiTCR v1.1. The analysis was limited to V-J combinations with a frequency above 0.0001, which together covered around 99% of the repertoires. For each V-J combination, a TCR clonal expansion and chaos score was defined as F50 clonal expansion divided by the chaos observed in the TCRdist matrix. Welch's t-statistics and random forest were used to narrow the features down to roughly twelve V-J combinations, which were then fed into a naive Bayes classifier. The similarity between thyroid and blood repertoires was quantified using the Morisita-Horn index. TCRdb cleaned the public reads at Q25 with fastp, built clones with MiXCR and kept in-frame beta chains. Here each entry gathers all rows of one CDR3 protein and keeps the most common genes and DNA. For this entry, the V and J calls and clone size follow TCRdb and not the study's own pipeline. The sample yields over a million distinct CDR3 sequences; about two fifths were counted once. Around 10% of the sample belongs to the ten largest clones.

For CDR1 and CDR2, the germline V gene lists MNHEY and SVGAGI. The CDR3, from cysteine to phenylalanine, totals 13 residues. Just CDR3 DNA is preserved here, 39 bases in frame from base 1. A distance of 12 bases separates the germline ends of V and J, which lose 2 bases and 13 bases respectively. Patients with hyperthyroidism were aged 18 to 65 years, had been newly diagnosed, and had a disease duration of less than 2 months. Patients were excluded if they had other autoimmune diseases, uncontrolled infections, pregnancy or lactation. Clinical symptoms, serum thyroxine, TRAb, thyroid ultrasound and orbital computed tomography formed the basis of the diagnosis. Total RNA was extracted with Trizol reagent and quality-checked on an Agilent 2100 Bioanalyzer.

The sequenced sample consisted of peripheral blood or thyroid tissue (not recorded which). Recombination joined TRBV6-5 with TRBJ1-6; the D gene is not confidently resolved. This receptor was identified in an adult man with Graves' hyperthyroidism. The DNA sequence is TGTGCCAGCAGTTACCCCGATAATAGTCCCCTCCACTTT. This is translated as CASSYPDNSPLHF.